These T cell receptor beta chains were read from a single sample in a study of shared clonotypes between healthy human individuals. Sequencing was performed with immunoSEQ multiplex PCR; in TCRdb, only in-frame clones are kept and a portion is missing. This sample has over a million clones; approximately 78% occur once, and the top ten carry around 0.61%. Sequencing input: memory CD4+ T cells from PBMCs. The receptors derive from a man between 18 and 35 years old in good health. Some clones in this sample may be carry-over from other donors' samples. Each CDR3 is given with its conserved first and last residue. A D gene is named only where the DNA matches it firmly. Clone sizes are given selectively: once, few, many, or a class where the clone is expanded.

J,size,D,V,CDR3,DNA
TRBJ1-1,.,.,TRBV6-6,CASRGGNTEAFF,TGTGCCAGCAGAGGAGGTAACACTGAAGCTTTCTTT
TRBJ2-2,.,.,TRBV19,CASIPAHGAAAEELFF,TGTGCCAGTATCCCCGCGCACGGCGCCGCAGCAGAGGAGCTGTTTTTT
TRBJ1-1,many,.,TRBV6-1,CASSEEWPGAFF,TGTGCCAGCAGTGAAGAATGGCCTGGAGCTTTCTTT
TRBJ1-3,many,.,TRBV7-9,CASSLAVLDGNTIYF,TGTGCCAGCAGCTTAGCGGTCCTCGACGGGAACACCATATATTTT
TRBJ1-2,.,.,TRBV29-1,CSVTGPGGPGYTF,TGCAGCGTTACGGGACCTGGGGGTCCTGGCTACACCTTC
TRBJ1-5,.,TRBD1,TRBV28,CASSIGGPNQPQHF,TGTGCCAGCAGTATAGGGGGCCCCAATCAGCCCCAGCATTTT
TRBJ2-4,.,TRBD1,TRBV9,CASSVAGQVKNIQYF,TGTGCCAGCAGCGTAGCGGGACAGGTCAAAAACATTCAGTACTTC
TRBJ2-1,once,.,TRBV6-5,CASSYGGLGNEQFF,TGTGCCAGCAGTTACGGGGGATTGGGCAATGAGCAGTTCTTC
TRBJ2-5,.,.,TRBV29-1,CSINPGETQYF,TGCAGCATAAACCCAGGAGAGACCCAGTACTTC
TRBJ2-1,once,TRBD1,TRBV11-3,CASSTAQGAYNEQFF,TGTGCCAGCAGTACGGCACAGGGGGCTTACAATGAGCAGTTCTTC
TRBJ2-7,.,TRBD1,TRBV7-2,CASSLAVTGGSYEQYF,TGTGCCAGCAGCTTAGCAGTGACAGGGGGTTCTTACGAGCAGTACTTC
TRBJ2-1,.,.,TRBV25-1,CASSAPVVGEQFF,TGTGCCAGCAGTGCCCCCGTGGTAGGTGAGCAGTTCTTC
TRBJ1-2,.,.,TRBV5-1,CASSLEGRAGYGYTF,TGCGCCAGCAGCTTGGAGGGCAGGGCGGGGTATGGCTACACCTTC
TRBJ1-4,few,TRBD1,TRBV4-2,CASRAGQGYEKLFF,TGTGCCAGCAGAGCCGGACAGGGGTATGAAAAACTGTTTTTT
TRBJ2-7,.,.,TRBV30,CAWNLHRAYEQYF,TGTGCCTGGAACCTACACAGGGCCTACGAGCAGTACTTC
TRBJ2-7,.,.,TRBV4-1,CASSQEVLSSYEQYF,TGCGCCAGCAGCCAAGAGGTACTCAGTTCCTACGAGCAGTACTTC
TRBJ2-4,.,TRBD2,TRBV4-2,CASSREGVGLAGGLAKNIQYF,TGTGCCAGCAGCCGGGAGGGGGTGGGACTAGCGGGAGGACTGGCCAAAAACATTCAGTACTTC
TRBJ2-7,.,.,TRBV7-9,CASGGAGEQYF,TGTGCCAGCGGGGGGGCGGGCGAGCAGTACTTC
TRBJ2-3,.,.,TRBV11-2,CASSLTEFAGDTQYF,TGTGCCAGCAGCTTAACGGAGTTTGCGGGGGATACGCAGTATTTT
TRBJ2-2,.,.,TRBV28,CASSFTWNTGELFF,TGTGCCAGCAGTTTCACCTGGAACACCGGGGAGCTGTTTTTT
TRBJ2-7,few,TRBD2,TRBV7-9,CASSLATSGSRSEQYF,TGTGCCAGCAGCTTAGCGACTAGCGGGAGTCGCTCCGAGCAGTACTTC
TRBJ2-7,.,.,TRBV10-1,CASSESTGPGSYEQYF,TGCGCCAGCAGTGAGTCGACGGGCCCAGGCTCCTACGAGCAGTACTTC
TRBJ1-2,.,.,TRBV19,CASSIGGSTQYGYTF,TGTGCCAGTAGTATAGGGGGCTCGACCCAGTATGGCTACACCTTC
TRBJ2-4,.,.,TRBV5-1,CASSLGPAKNIQYF,TGCGCCAGCAGCTTGGGCCCAGCCAAAAACATTCAGTACTTC
TRBJ1-5,.,.,TRBV7-3,CASSLRAGQPQHF,TGTGCCAGCAGCTTAAGGGCGGGTCAGCCCCAGCATTTT
TRBJ1-5,.,TRBD1,TRBV5-1,CASSAQGNQPQHF,TGCGCCAGCAGCGCACAGGGGAATCAGCCCCAGCATTTT
TRBJ2-3,.,TRBD1,TRBV2,CASRYNSQGVWADTQYF,TGTGCCAGCAGATACAATTCGCAGGGGGTTTGGGCAGATACGCAGTATTTT
TRBJ1-1,.,TRBD1,TRBV27,CASTRDREENTEAFF,TGTGCCAGCACCCGGGACAGGGAAGAGAACACTGAAGCTTTCTTT
TRBJ2-1,.,.,TRBV4-1,CASSPNRLNNEQFF,TGCGCCAGCAGCCCCAACAGACTCAACAATGAGCAGTTCTTC
TRBJ1-4,.,TRBD1,TRBV5-4,CASSLMVTGGEKLFF,TGTGCCAGCAGCTTGATGGTGACAGGGGGTGAAAAACTGTTTTTT
TRBJ2-7,many,.,TRBV7-6,CASSPPAPPGVGEQYF,TGTGCCAGCAGCCCCCCTGCCCCGCCGGGGGTCGGCGAGCAGTACTTC
TRBJ1-1,.,TRBD1,TRBV7-3,CASSLLGQGAGTEAFF,TGTGCCAGCAGCTTACTAGGACAGGGGGCGGGTACTGAAGCTTTCTTT
TRBJ2-6,.,.,TRBV9,CASSYGQGLLAGANVLTF,TGTGCCAGCAGCTACGGGCAGGGCCTGCTCGCTGGGGCCAACGTCCTGACTTTC
TRBJ1-2,.,TRBD1,TRBV19,CASSIMPGQAYGYTF,TGTGCCAGTAGTATAATGCCCGGACAGGCCTATGGCTACACCTTC
TRBJ2-3,.,.,TRBV5-4,CASSFEPIGDTQYF,TGTGCCAGCAGCTTCGAGCCGATTGGAGATACGCAGTATTTT
TRBJ2-7,.,.,TRBV5-6,CASSLGGNYEQYF,TGTGCCAGCAGCTTGGGTGGGAACTACGAGCAGTACTTC
TRBJ2-5,.,TRBD2,TRBV30,CAWKRASGGQETQYF,TGTGCCTGGAAAAGGGCTAGCGGGGGACAAGAGACCCAGTACTTC
TRBJ1-2,few,TRBD1,TRBV10-3,CAISESKGARGYTF,TGTGCCATCAGTGAGTCGAAGGGGGCCAGAGGCTACACCTTC
TRBJ2-7,few,.,TRBV21-1,CASSKGWGTLLSYEQYF,TGTGCCAGCAGCAAAGGTTGGGGGACGTTACTCTCCTACGAGCAGTACTTC
TRBJ2-7,.,.,TRBV28,CASRARRSSYEQYF,TGTGCCAGCAGGGCACGGAGGAGCTCCTACGAGCAGTACTTC
TRBJ1-2,.,.,TRBV7-8,CASSSQGYGYTF,TGTGCCAGCAGCTCACAGGGCTATGGCTACACCTTC
TRBJ2-7,.,.,TRBV2,CASSEGRYEQYF,TGTGCCAGCAGTGAAGGCCGCTACGAGCAGTACTTC
TRBJ1-3,few,.,TRBV5-1,CASSLVAGEASGNTIYF,TGCGCCAGCAGCTTGGTGGCAGGGGAAGCCTCTGGAAACACCATATATTTT
TRBJ1-5,.,.,TRBV5-1,CASSLGTDQPQHF,TGCGCCAGCAGCTTGGGGACAGATCAGCCCCAGCATTTT
TRBJ1-2,.,.,TRBV6-6,CASSSRRGANYGYTF,TGTGCCAGCAGTTCGCGAAGGGGGGCTAACTATGGCTACACCTTC
TRBJ2-3,.,.,TRBV7-2,CASSLDRAGSHTDTQYF,TGTGCCAGCAGCTTAGACAGGGCAGGGTCGCACACAGATACGCAGTATTTT
TRBJ1-1,.,.,TRBV7-3,CASSSAGGRARVNTEAFF,TGTGCCAGCAGCTCGGCAGGCGGTCGGGCAAGGGTGAACACTGAAGCTTTCTTT
TRBJ2-1,.,.,TRBV20-1,CSAAIAEEQFF,TGCAGTGCCGCAATAGCGGAGGAGCAGTTCTTC
TRBJ2-3,.,TRBD1,TRBV7-6,CASSLEPGQGANTQYF,TGTGCCAGCAGCTTAGAGCCGGGACAGGGGGCAAATACGCAGTATTTT
TRBJ2-7,.,TRBD2,TRBV19,CASTRGSGYNEQYF,TGTGCCAGCACGCGGGGGAGCGGATATAACGAGCAGTACTTC
TRBJ2-1,.,.,TRBV4-1,CASSQVGENNEQFF,TGCGCCAGCAGCCAAGTGGGAGAGAACAATGAGCAGTTCTTC
TRBJ1-3,.,.,TRBV27,CASSLTRPPGNTIYF,TGTGCCAGCAGTTTGACCCGACCGCCTGGAAACACCATATATTTT
TRBJ2-1,.,TRBD2,TRBV5-1,CASSLGTKGRDEQFF,TGCGCCAGCAGCCTCGGGACTAAAGGGAGGGATGAGCAGTTCTTC
TRBJ1-4,.,.,TRBV10-3,CAVESNEKLFF,TGTGCCGTAGAGAGTAATGAAAAACTGTTTTTT
TRBJ2-2,.,TRBD2,TRBV5-4,CASSLGGSGTGELFF,TGTGCCAGCAGCTTGGGCGGGAGTGGCACCGGGGAGCTGTTTTTT
TRBJ2-5,.,TRBD1,TRBV5-1,CASSSTGIETQYF,TGCGCCAGCAGCTCGACAGGGATTGAGACCCAGTACTTC